Below are 20 T cell receptor beta chains sequenced from a single sample in a study of cytomegalovirus exposure and HLA in healthy donors. The PCR was carried out with 60 Vbeta primers and 13 Jbeta primers. Method: immunoSEQ multiplex PCR; TCRdb's copy keeps in-frame clones and lacks some. The sample holds about 180,000 clones, around 80% seen once. The specimen sequenced was PBMCs. These receptors were obtained from a woman aged 45-59 years in good health and CMV-seropositive.

This clone was detected a few times. The J gene is TRBJ2-3, the V gene TRBV2; D unclear. Germline CDR1 is SNHLY and CDR2 is FYNNEI. The CDR3 totals 13 residues. The germline V and J ends were trimmed by 10 bases and 5 bases, with 16 bases remaining between them. The CDR3, as DNA: TGTGCCACCCAGAACGAAGTCCTAGATACGCAGTATTTT. Translation: CATQNEVLDTQYF. Full variable domain (rest looked up from reference TRBV2 and TRBJ2-3): EPEVTQTPSHQVTQMGQEVILRCVPISNHLYFYWYRQILGQKVEFLVSFYNNEISEKSEIFDDQFSVERPDGSNFTLKIRSTKLEDSAMYFCATQNEVLDTQYFGPGTRLTVL.

The chain links TRBV7-9 to TRBJ2-5; 7 nucleotides line up with TRBD1. Matching the DNA end better, TRBJ2-7 makes the J call doubtful. Germline V gene sequence: CDR1 SEHNR, CDR2 FQNEAQ (reference sequence). This CDR3 comprises 14 residues. CDR3 bases: TGTGCCAGCAGCAAACGGGACAGAGCCTACGAGCAGTACTTC. Its translation: CASSKRDRAYEQYF.

J is TRBJ2-7 and V is TRBV19; 9 bases fit TRBD1. This CDR3 is built from 13 residues. Trimming took 11 bases from V and 5 from J; bases not matched to a gene: 10. Per germline, CDR1 LNHDA and CDR2 SQIVND (reference sequence). The CDR3 sequence is CACKLQGADEQYF. DNA of the CDR3: TGTGCCTGCAAACTACAGGGGGCCGACGAGCAGTACTTC. Full variable domain (missing parts from reference TRBV19 and TRBJ2-7): DGGITQSPKYLFRKEGQNVTLSCEQNLNHDAMYWYRQDPGQGLRLIYYSQIVNDFQKGDIAEGYSVSREKKESFPLTVTSAQKNPTAFYLCACKLQGADEQYFGPGTRLTVT.

The J gene is TRBJ2-7, the V gene TRBV2, with 9 bases aligning to TRBD1. Germline CDR1 SNHLY, CDR2 FYNNEI. V gave up 6 bases and J gave up 2 bases; unmatched junction bases: 8. This CDR3 has 15 amino acids. CDR3 region: CASSDDRGFPYEQYF. The CDR3, as DNA: TGTGCCAGCAGCGACGACAGGGGGTTCCCCTACGAGCAGTACTTC.

The chain couples TRBV7-9 to TRBJ1-1; D gene unclear. Between the trimmed V and J ends, which lost 5 bases and 7 bases, there was a span of 8 bases. CDR3 size: 11 residues. CDR1 is SEHNR and CDR2 is FQNEAQ in the germline V gene (reference sequence). The CDR3 bases are TGTGCCAGCAGCCGCACAGATGAAGCTTTCTTT. Amino acid sequence: CASSRTDEAFF.

The chain carries TRBV5-1 and TRBJ2-1, with 8 bases aligning to TRBD1. This CDR3 is 12 amino acids long. The J segment lost 5 bases and the V segment lost 5 bases, leaving 0 bases of the junction unmatched. Germline loops: CDR1 SGHRS, CDR2 YFSETQ. DNA of the CDR3: TGCGCCAGCAGGGGACAGGACAATGAGCAGTTCTTC. Translation gives CASRGQDNEQFF.

J is TRBJ1-1 and V is TRBV2; 7 nucleotides agree with TRBD1. The germline V gene has CDR1 SNHLY and CDR2 FYNNEI. This CDR3 is built from 13 residues. The V and J ends lost 4 bases and 4 bases, in that order; junction bases with no gene match: 3. This CDR3 is CASSARTGTEAFF. Here the CDR3 DNA reads TGTGCCAGCAGTGCAAGGACAGGCACTGAAGCTTTCTTT.

In DNA, the CDR3 is TGCGCCAGCAGCTGGGCACCGGGACAGAGAGTCACTGAAGCTTTCTTT. It is translated as CASSWAPGQRVTEAFF. The gene calls are TRBV5-1 and TRBJ1-1; 7 nucleotides align to TRBD1. V shed 3 bases, J shed 4 bases, and the junction held 12 bases outside the gene matches. There are 16 residues in the CDR3. CDR1 and CDR2 from the germline V gene are SGHRS and YFSETQ.

This clone has only a few counts. The junction departs from germline at one end; a sequencing error may be responsible. The chain combines TRBV4-2 with TRBJ2-3; TRBD2 agrees at 8 bases. CDR1 is LGHNA, CDR2 YNFKEQ, per germline. The CDR3 sequence is 17 residues long. The CDR3 loop is CASSQDFGSGSIDTQYF. For the CDR3, the DNA is TGTGCCAGCAGCCAAGATTTCGGAAGCGGGAGCATAGATACGCAGTATTTT.

The rearrangement uses TRBV29-1 and TRBJ1-2, with 7 bases that match TRBD1. CDR3 length: 16 residues. CDR1 SQVTM and CDR2 ANQGSEA come from the germline V gene. With V trimmed by 0 bases and J by 3 bases, 10 bases remained unmatched. The CDR3 protein is CSVEDPGGTAYYGYTF. The CDR3 nucleotides read TGCAGCGTTGAAGACCCTGGCGGGACAGCTTACTATGGCTACACCTTC.

V gene TRBV2 combines with J gene TRBJ1-3; D not certain. This CDR3 is 14 amino acids long. Germline CDR1 is SNHLY and CDR2 is FYNNEI. V was pared by 7 bases and J by 9 bases, with 19 bases between. The CDR3 protein is CASTTKSPRGTIYF. The CDR3 DNA is TGTGCCAGCACAACAAAGTCCCCGAGAGGCACCATATATTTT. Full variable domain (outside the CDR3, taken from reference TRBV2 and TRBJ1-3): EPEVTQTPSHQVTQMGQEVILRCVPISNHLYFYWYRQILGQKVEFLVSFYNNEISEKSEIFDDQFSVERPDGSNFTLKIRSTKLEDSAMYFCASTTKSPRGTIYFGEGSWLTVV.

This clone was detected a few times. This sequence joins TRBV9 and TRBJ1-2; 8 nucleotides align to TRBD1. CDR1 is SGDLS, CDR2 YYNGEE, per germline. Germline trimming cut 3 bases from V and 5 bases from J; bases unmatched to any gene: 6. This CDR3 comprises 14 residues. Here the CDR3 DNA reads TGTGCCAGCAGCGCGACAGGGGCTTTGTATGGCTACACCTTC. It codes for CASSATGALYGYTF.

The chain joins TRBV11-3 to TRBJ2-1; D gene ambiguous. Germline CDR1 reads SGHNT; CDR2 reads YENEEA. This CDR3 is 12 amino acids long. V lost 4 bases, J lost 5 bases, and 6 bases lay in between. CDR3 amino acids: CASSSRDNEQFF. The CDR3, as DNA: TGTGCCAGCAGCTCCCGGGACAATGAGCAGTTCTTC.

The chain combines TRBV28 with TRBJ2-1, with D uncertain. The CDR3 runs 12 residues. The germline V and J ends were trimmed by 4 bases and 8 bases, with 9 bases remaining between them. Germline V gene lookup returns CDR1 MDHEN and CDR2 SYDVKM. The CDR3 DNA is TGTGCCAGCAGTTACTTAACGCATGAGCAGTTCTTC. This encodes CASSYLTHEQFF.

CDR3 bases: TGCGCCAGCGACCGAAAGGGGGCCCCAGGGCTAACTGAAGCTTTCTTT. Protein sequence: CASDRKGAPGLTEAFF. The chain joins TRBV4-1 to TRBJ1-1; TRBD1 agrees at 7 bases. Losses at the gene ends were 8 bases for V and 5 bases for J; bases not matched to a gene: 17. The V gene's germline CDR1 is MGHRA and CDR2 YSYEKL. This CDR3 is 16 amino acids long.

V and J are TRBV10-1 and TRBJ2-1; 11 bases map to TRBD1. The CDR3 length is 14 residues. Trimming took 7 bases from V and 7 from J; bases not matched to a gene: 6. CDR1 and CDR2 (germline): WNHNN, SYGVQD (reference sequence). CDR3 protein: CASTGGQGVNEQFF. The DNA of the CDR3 is TGCGCCAGCACTGGGGGACAGGGGGTAAATGAGCAGTTCTTC.

This clone has a single count. The J gene is TRBJ1-6, the V gene TRBV5-5; TRBD1 aligns across 11 bases. Trimming at V came to 6 bases and at J to 8 bases, leaving 7 bases not matched to a gene. Germline values: CDR1 SGHKS, CDR2 YYEKEE (reference sequence). The CDR3 has 15 residues. The CDR3 loop reads CASTSRTGGDSPLHF. In nucleotides, the CDR3 is TGTGCCAGCACGTCCAGGACAGGGGGCGATTCACCCCTCCACTTT.

J is TRBJ2-4 and V is TRBV7-2; 14 bases align to TRBD2. V lost 4 bases and J lost 0; bases outside the gene matches: 5. Germline CDR1 and CDR2: SGHTA and FQGNSA. The CDR3 loop spans 18 amino acids. The CDR3 sequence is CASSSGLAGGLAKNIQYF. CDR3 nucleotide sequence: TGTGCCAGCAGCTCAGGACTAGCGGGGGGATTAGCCAAAAACATTCAGTACTTC.

This chain connects TRBV13 to TRBJ2-1, with D unresolved. The CDR3 is 12 residues long. Trimming left V 0 bases short and J 5 bases short, with 2 bases between. Germline CDR1 is PRHDT and CDR2 is FYEKMQ (reference sequence). The CDR3 region has the DNA TGTGCCAGCAGCTTAGGCGACAATGAGCAGTTCTTC. Its protein product is CASSLGDNEQFF.

In DNA, the CDR3 is TGTGCCAGTAGTATAACGGGTAACACCGGGGAGCTGTTTTTT. The encoded protein is CASSITGNTGELFF. The gene calls are TRBV19 and TRBJ2-2; D is unresolved. V dropped 2 bases and J dropped 2 bases, with 6 bases sitting between them. The germline CDR1 and CDR2 sequences are LNHDA and SQIVND (reference sequence). This CDR3 spans 14 amino acids.